Listed below are T cell receptor beta chains from one sample, sequenced in a study of CD8+ T cells in alopecia areata. Only in-frame clones appear in the TCRdb table, and some are missing; sequencing was by immunoSEQ multiplex PCR. Here the sample spans roughly 100,000 clones, around three fifths being singletons. Source material: CD4+ T cells sorted from blood. The receptors were gathered from a human donor in good health. The conserved cysteine and the conserved F or W are not part of the CDR3 here. Each record gives: CDR3 length, V gene, J gene, CDR3 protein.

13	TRBV15	TRBJ1-5	ATSLGTGTWQPQH
11	TRBV29-1	TRBJ1-1	SVGRSVNTEAF
10	TRBV28	TRBJ1-2	ASSLGYYGYT
16	TRBV10-3	TRBJ2-5	AISGGGTSGGAAETQY
11	TRBV30	TRBJ1-1	AWSHLGGPEAF
15	TRBV10-2	TRBJ2-7	ASSESWGGGRLYEQY
12	TRBV27	TRBJ2-5	ASSLNRGFGTQY
13	TRBV29-1	TRBJ2-5	SVAGGAGPQETQY
14	TRBV1	TRBJ2-3	TSSRGLAGITDTQY
14	TRBV11-2	TRBJ2-5	ASSPHRDRVGETQY
13	TRBV7-9	TRBJ2-3	ASSLGQLDTDTQY
11	TRBV29-1	TRBJ1-5	SVVEQEGQPQH
14	TRBV10-3	TRBJ1-2	AISESSQAPNYGYT
11	TRBV5-1	TRBJ2-3	ASSGDRVDTQY
14	TRBV15	TRBJ1-6	ATSRGLRQANSPLH
12	TRBV15	TRBJ1-6	ATSRDPSGGPLH
10	TRBV14	TRBJ1-2	ASSQGDYGYT
12	TRBV30	TRBJ2-5	AWSVGAGQKTQY
11	TRBV28	TRBJ1-6	ASSVKTASPLH
15	TRBV7-8	TRBJ2-6	ASRLQGVDSGANVLT
11	TRBV2	TRBJ2-1	ASTQSSYNEQF
11	TRBV29-1	TRBJ1-2	SVGALLNYGYT
10	TRBV30	TRBJ2-1	AWTSGVVEQF
11	TRBV29-1	TRBJ2-3	SARHILTDTQY
13	TRBV5-1	TRBJ2-2	ASRLSGMNTGELF
15	TRBV4-3	TRBJ2-1	ASSQVRGGSAYNEQF
12	TRBV10-3	TRBJ1-1	AIRRTEESTEAF
12	TRBV5-4	TRBJ2-5	ASSPGWRQETQY
10	TRBV6-5	TRBJ1-2	ASSGQGNGYT
13	TRBV30	TRBJ2-1	AWSVQAGAYNEQF
12	TRBV5-1	TRBJ2-7	ASSSPPTSYEQY
11	TRBV28	TRBJ1-2	ASSFQGLLGYT
13	TRBV2	TRBJ1-5	ASRRQGASNQPQH
13	TRBV14	TRBJ2-2	ASSPWTGPAGELF
12	TRBV5-1	TRBJ1-1	ASSLGQGAVEAF
11	TRBV29-1	TRBJ2-7	SVGLGLGYEQY
13	TRBV27	TRBJ1-6	ASSFRSEGSSPLH